Below are 20 T cell receptor beta chains sequenced from a single sample in a study of blood T cells in healthy people across ages. A second PCR, run for about 6 to 11 cycles, used a sample-barcoded 5' primer plus a J-beta primer mix. From the 5' RACE reads, TCRdb called clonotypes with MiXCR, one entry per CDR3 protein. This sample has over 500,000 distinct CDR3 sequences, with over 25% found just once. These data were also filed under a second study, of T cells of mothers and their children.

Source material: blood. The receptors were gathered from a boy aged 2-9 years in good health.

The V call is TRBV7-9, the J call TRBJ2-3; weak D call: TRBD2 (6 bases). With 11 bases removed from V and 0 bases from J, the gap between germline ends came to 15 bases. This CDR3 has 14 residues. Germline V gene sequence: CDR1 SEHNR, CDR2 FQNEAQ (reference sequence). The CDR3 loop is CAGSVDYSTDTQYF. The DNA for the CDR3 is TGTGCCGGGTCCGTGGACTATAGCACAGATACGCAGTATTTT.

This clonotype showed up just a few times. V and J are TRBV7-3 and TRBJ2-1; TRBD1 agrees at 7 bases. There are 15 residues in the CDR3. Germline assignment: CDR1 SGHTA and CDR2 FQGTGA. The V and J ends lost 5 bases and 5 bases, in that order; junction bases with no gene match: 9. The CDR3 coding sequence is TGTGCCAGCAGCCCACAGGGGACAAGGAACAATGAGCAGTTCTTC. This gives the protein CASSPQGTRNNEQFF.

This clonotype was observed a few times. V and J are TRBV29-1 and TRBJ1-1; D is ambiguous. The V gene lost 0 bases and the J gene lost 1 base, with 6 bases spanning the gap. The CDR3 is 13 residues long. The V gene's germline CDR1 is SQVTM and CDR2 ANQGSEA. The chain's CDR3 is CSVEEGSNTEAFF. CDR3 in DNA: TGCAGCGTTGAAGAGGGGTCGAACACTGAAGCTTTCTTT.

This CDR3 is CSARAEGGSSYEQYF. The CDR3 bases are TGCAGTGCTAGAGCGGAGGGGGGGAGCTCCTACGAGCAGTACTTC. This sequence joins TRBV20-1 and TRBJ2-5; possibly TRBD2 for D (7 bases). The assigned J gene may be wrong: the sequence end matches TRBJ2-7 better. Per germline, CDR1 DFQATT and CDR2 SNEGSKA (reference sequence). CDR3 size: 15 residues.

The rearrangement joins TRBV18 to TRBJ2-2, with D hard to call. The CDR3 has 14 amino acids. Trimming pared 3 bases from V and 7 bases from J, leaving 12 bases between. From germline, CDR1 is KGHSH and CDR2 LQKENI. CDR3 in amino acids: CASSPGRAIGELFF. CDR3 DNA: TGTGCCAGCTCACCGGGTCGAGCGATCGGGGAGCTGTTTTTT.

In the case of this clonotype: One junction end disagrees with the germline gene, perhaps due to a read error. This chain uses TRBV20-1 with TRBJ2-1; TRBD2 aligns across 9 bases. From germline, CDR1 is DFQATT and CDR2 SNEGSKA (reference sequence). The CDR3 has 15 residues. CDR3 sequence reads: CGARSGSLSYNEQFF. DNA of the CDR3: TGCGGTGCCCGTAGCGGGAGCCTCTCCTACAATGAGCAGTTCTTC.

The sample holds a few counts of this clonotype. A junction end diverges from the germline sequence, so it may reflect a read error. This rearrangement joins TRBV6-6 to TRBJ1-2; TRBD1 agrees at 8 bases. The CDR3 has 15 amino acids. CDR1 and CDR2 from the germline V gene are MNHNY and SVGAGI (reference sequence). The CDR3 spells CASRPLGQGGYGCTF. Here the CDR3 DNA reads TGTGCCAGCAGACCCCTCGGACAGGGAGGGTATGGCTGCACCTTC.

In its sample, this clonotype was seen a few times. The chain couples TRBV2 to TRBJ2-4, with TRBD1 matching 8 bases. Germline CDR1 reads SNHLY; CDR2 reads FYNNEI. Unmatched junction bases numbered 6, after V lost 5 bases and J lost 3 bases. This CDR3 contains 15 residues. CDR3 nucleotides: TGTGCCAGCAGTTGGACAGGGACGGTCAAAAACATTCAGTACTTC. This sequence encodes CASSWTGTVKNIQYF.

This chain links TRBV20-1 with TRBJ2-1; the D gene is possibly TRBD2 (7 bases). Germline V CDR1 and CDR2: DFQATT, SNEGSKA (reference sequence). CDR3 length: 14 residues. V lost 3 bases, J lost 5 bases, and 14 bases lay in between. Here the CDR3 DNA reads TGCAGTGCTAGTGGCGGGGGCCAGAACAATGAGCAGTTCTTC. Translating it yields CSASGGGQNNEQFF.

This clonotype was observed many times. The junction departs from germline at one end; a sequencing error may be responsible. The CDR3 DNA reads as TGTGCCAGCAGTCAGGGGACTAGCGGTTACAATGAGCAGTTCTTC. This sequence encodes CASSQGTSGYNEQFF. The rearrangement joins TRBV4-3 to TRBJ2-1; 11 bases align to TRBD2. The CDR3 consists of 15 residues. Germline CDR1 and CDR2: LGHNA and YSLEER.

V is TRBV10-3 and J is TRBJ1-1; TRBD1 might be the D (5 bases). Germline CDR1 reads ENHRY; CDR2 reads SYGVKD. The CDR3 spans 15 residues. The V and J ends lost 7 bases and 3 bases respectively, with 18 bases between them. This CDR3 reads CAIMRSAGGDTEAFF. CDR3 in DNA: TGTGCCATCATGAGGTCTGCAGGAGGGGACACTGAAGCTTTCTTT.

The chain employs TRBV19 and TRBJ1-5, with 7 bases that match TRBD1. Germline V gene data show CDR1 as LNHDA and CDR2 as SQIVND (reference sequence). The length of the CDR3 is 16 residues. V was pared by 4 bases and J by 0 bases, with 6 bases of the junction left unmatched. DNA of the CDR3: TGTGCCAGTAGTAACGACAGGGCGGTTAGCAATCAGCCCCAGCATTTT. This sequence encodes CASSNDRAVSNQPQHF.

This clonotype was seen only a few times. This chain's CDR3 is CSATTGEKLFF. In nucleotides, the CDR3 is TGCAGTGCTACCACAGGGGAAAAACTGTTTTTT. V is TRBV20-1 and J is TRBJ1-4; perhaps TRBD1 as D (6 bases). The germline CDR1 and CDR2 sequences are DFQATT and SNEGSKA (reference sequence). V was cut by 4 bases and J by 8 bases, with 8 bases left in between. CDR3 length: 11 residues.

This clonotype was detected a few times. J is TRBJ1-6 and V is TRBV7-8; D uncertain. The V end was cut by 5 bases, the J end by 7 bases, with 9 bases between. Germline assignment: CDR1 SGHVS and CDR2 FQNEAQ. This CDR3 region has 13 residues. CDR3 residues: CASSTEGNSPLHF. CDR3 DNA sequence: TGTGCCAGCAGCACAGAAGGGAATTCACCCCTCCACTTT.

This clonotype was seen a handful of times. The chain combines TRBV4-3 with TRBJ2-7; D is uncertain. This CDR3 is 13 amino acids long. V lost 0 bases and J 6 bases, leaving 9 bases between the germline ends. Germline assignment: CDR1 LGHNA and CDR2 YSLEER. The CDR3 loop is CASSQEERSEQYF. The CDR3 DNA reads as TGCGCCAGCAGCCAAGAAGAACGGAGCGAGCAGTACTTC.

The CDR3 DNA reads TGCAGTGCTAGAGGGTCTGAGCGGGAGGGCCGGATAGATACGCAGTATTTT. It is translated as CSARGSEREGRIDTQYF. The genes are TRBV20-1 and TRBJ2-3; 10 nucleotides align to TRBD2. Trimming cost V 1 base and J 5 bases; bases outside gene matches: 12. This CDR3 has 17 amino acids. Germline CDR1 DFQATT, CDR2 SNEGSKA (reference sequence).

Only a few counts were recorded for this clonotype. The V call is TRBV6-6, the J call TRBJ2-2; 10 nucleotides agree with TRBD1. J gave up 5 bases and V 6 bases, and 9 bases lay outside the gene matches. Germline CDR1 reads MNHNY; CDR2 reads SVGAGI (reference sequence). This CDR3 spans 16 amino acids. CDR3 loop: CASSANDRGLTGELFF. The CDR3 nucleotides read TGTGCCAGCAGCGCCAACGACAGGGGGCTGACCGGGGAGCTGTTTTTT.

This clonotype occurred a few times. The rearrangement links TRBV5-1 to TRBJ1-4; D is uncertain. Germline values: CDR1 SGHRS, CDR2 YFSETQ. Trimming took off 8 bases at V and 5 bases at J, with 13 bases between the two ends. This CDR3 contains 13 residues. The CDR3 loop reads CASRRELNEKLFF. The CDR3 bases are TGCGCCAGTCGCCGCGAACTGAATGAAAAACTGTTTTTT.

In its sample, this clonotype was seen a few times. The chain carries TRBV20-1 and TRBJ2-1; 10 nucleotides align to TRBD2. This CDR3 region has 14 residues. V lost 7 bases to trimming and J lost 6 bases; unmatched junction nucleotides: 9. The germline gives CDR1 DFQATT, CDR2 SNEGSKA (reference sequence). DNA for the CDR3: TGCAGTGGACAGCGGGGGGGCTTCGGCAATGAGCAGTTCTTC. This codes for CSGQRGGFGNEQFF.

V and J are TRBV9 and TRBJ2-7; the D gene could be TRBD1 or TRBD2 (5 bases each). V lost 0 bases and J lost 6, with 16 bases in between. Germline-derived CDR1 and CDR2 are SGDLS and YYNGEE. The CDR3 spans 15 residues. The CDR3 DNA sequence: TGTGCCAGCAGCGTAGGTGAACTAGGGGTGGGCGAGCAGTACTTC. As protein: CASSVGELGVGEQYF.